These T cell receptor beta chains were read from a single sample in a study of tumor and adjacent non-tumor tissue in lung cancer. One entry per CDR3 protein, called by TCRdb with MiXCR from the multiplex PCR reads. The sample yields fewer than 120,000 distinct CDR3 sequences, 84% seen once. The specimen was lung tumor tissue. These receptor sequences come from a man aged 70 or older with non-small cell lung cancer. Both conserved end residues are part of each CDR3. Fields, in order: V gene, J gene, clone size, D gene, CDR3 protein, CDR3 DNA. The D gene is left open where the match is weak. Not all rows give a size; the values are once, few, many and, for expanded clones, a class.

>TRBV4-2|TRBJ2-3|-|-
CASSLALSDLGTDTQYF
TGTGCCAGCAGCCTAGCCCTCTCGGACCTAGGCACAGATACGCAGTATTTT
>TRBV4-3|TRBJ2-7|once|-
CANSQGTYSYEQYF
TGCGCCAATAGCCAAGGGACTTACTCCTACGAGCAGTACTTC
>TRBV5-4|TRBJ1-2|-|-
CTSSLYVNYGYTF
TGTACCAGCAGCTTGTACGTCAACTATGGCTACACCTTC
>TRBV4-1|TRBJ2-2|-|-
CASKARGSSRGSRGIGELFF
TGCGCCAGCAAAGCAAGAGGGTCTAGCAGGGGGTCGCGGGGAATCGGGGAGCTGTTTTTT
>TRBV12-3/TRBV12-4|TRBJ1-6|-|-
CASSRTVYNSPIHF
TGTGCCAGCAGCCGGACAGTTTATAATTCACCCATCCACTTT
>TRBV20-1|TRBJ2-7|few|TRBD1
CSPRQPGQGILGEQYF
TGCAGTCCTAGGCAACCGGGACAGGGGATTCTCGGCGAGCAGTACTTC
>TRBV6-1|TRBJ2-3|-|-
CASSVSNGASTDTQYF
TGTGCCAGCAGTGTATCTAACGGGGCGAGCACAGATACGCAGTATTTT
>TRBV6-5|TRBJ2-1|-|-
CASSSCWVGKNEQFF
TGTGCCAGCAGTTCTTGCTGGGTAGGGAAGAATGAGCAGTTCTTC
>TRBV11-2|TRBJ1-4|-|-
CACSRSGTSNEKPFF
TGTGCCTGCAGTAGAAGTGGGACAAGTAATGAAAAACCGTTTTTT
>TRBV10-3|TRBJ2-1|few|-
CAISSWRDNEQFF
TGTGCCATTTCCAGCTGGAGGGACAATGAGCAGTTCTTC